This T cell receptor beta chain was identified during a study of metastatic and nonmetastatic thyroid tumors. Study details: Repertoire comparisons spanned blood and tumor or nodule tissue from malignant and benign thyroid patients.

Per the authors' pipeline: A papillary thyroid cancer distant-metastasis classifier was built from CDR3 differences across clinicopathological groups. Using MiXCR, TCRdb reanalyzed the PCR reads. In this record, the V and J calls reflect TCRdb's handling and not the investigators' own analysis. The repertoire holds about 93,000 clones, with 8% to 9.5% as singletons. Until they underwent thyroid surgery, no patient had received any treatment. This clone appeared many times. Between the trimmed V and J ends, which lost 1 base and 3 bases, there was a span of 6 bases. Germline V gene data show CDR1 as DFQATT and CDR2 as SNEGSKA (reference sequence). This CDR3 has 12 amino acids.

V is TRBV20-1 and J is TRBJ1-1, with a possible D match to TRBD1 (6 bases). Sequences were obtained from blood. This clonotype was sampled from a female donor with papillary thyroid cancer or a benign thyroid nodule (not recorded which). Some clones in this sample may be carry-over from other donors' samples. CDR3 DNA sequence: TGCAGTGCTAGAGGGACAGACACTGAAGCTTTCTTT. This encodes CSARGTDTEAFF.